This T cell receptor (beta chain) comes out of a study of a mutant IDH1 vaccine in newly diagnosed glioma. Assay used: immunoSEQ multiplex PCR; TCRdb lists only in-frame clones, some missing. There are tens of thousands of clones in the sample; over 65% occur only once, and around 8.2% lies in the top ten. Trimming took off 0 bases at V and 3 bases at J, with 12 bases between the two ends. The V gene's germline CDR1 is LGHNA and CDR2 YNFKEQ. The CDR3 is 16 residues long. Documented time point: week 11, during vaccination. Alongside topical imiquimod, each dose of vaccine comprised 300 ug of mutant IDH1 20-mer peptide. Remarks on this clone: Antigen unknown.

The chain carries TRBV4-2 and TRBJ1-5, with no clear D. The sequences come from PBMCs, collected from a glioma patient whose treatment included an IDH1 peptide vaccine. The receptor was isolated from a woman aged 18-30 years with glioma. The CDR3 sequence is CASSQDDTNLNQPQHF. CDR3 sequence (DNA): TGTGCCAGCAGCCAAGATGATACGAACCTCAATCAGCCCCAGCATTTT.